This TCR beta chain was documented in a study of shared clonotypes between healthy human individuals. About the study: Samples came from a couple of female and a few male donors aged 18 to 49.

CD45RA-negative memory and CD45RA+ naive subsets were split from the CD4+ cells. The CDR3 runs to 15 residues. The germline CDR1 and CDR2 sequences are MGHRA and YSYEKL. V gave up 3 bases and J gave up 5 bases, with 16 bases separating them. Sequencing used immunoSEQ multiplex PCR; TCRdb keeps in-frame clones, though not all of them. The sample contains about 2,500,000 clones, around nine tenths of which appear only once. The sequenced sample was naive CD4+ T cells sorted from blood. Documented subset: CD45RA+ positively selected. The TCR sequence derives from a man between 18 and 35 years old in good health. V and J are TRBV4-1 and TRBJ1-2; D gene unclear. CDR3 sequence reads: CASSHFLAIPYGYTF. The CDR3 bases are TGCGCCAGCAGCCACTTCTTAGCGATACCATATGGCTACACCTTC.